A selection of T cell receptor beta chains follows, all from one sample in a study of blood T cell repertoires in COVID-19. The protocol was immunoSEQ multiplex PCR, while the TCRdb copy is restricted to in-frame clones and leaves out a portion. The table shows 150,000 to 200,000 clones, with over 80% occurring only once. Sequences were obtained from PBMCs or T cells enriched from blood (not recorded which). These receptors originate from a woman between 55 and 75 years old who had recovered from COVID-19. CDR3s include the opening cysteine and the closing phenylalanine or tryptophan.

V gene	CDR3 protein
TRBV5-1	CASSWGTRQDEQYF
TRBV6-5	CASTGGSYEQYF
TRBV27	CASSLRPRLGTEAFF
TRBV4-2	CASSLNRQGAETQYF
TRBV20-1	CSASKGQPESGYTF
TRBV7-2	CASRQRGILYEQYF
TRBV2	CASSVSTYEQYF
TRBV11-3	CASSPMGRTDTQYF
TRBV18	CASSPPGTGSHEQYF
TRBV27	CASTRSGNTEAFF
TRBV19	CASNNRISTEAFF
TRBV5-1	CASSLFQGGDTGELFF
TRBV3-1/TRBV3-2	CASSHTTGLFRGYTF
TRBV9	CASSAQAGASYNEQFF
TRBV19	CASKVQANTEAFF
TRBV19	CASTSGGVGANVLTF
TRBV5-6	CASSSRDFEYEQFF
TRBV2	CASARQGNIQYF
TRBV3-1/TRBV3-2	CASSELPMNTEAFF
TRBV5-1	CASSEDSGANVLTF
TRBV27	CASRLDRADTQYF
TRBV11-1	CASSLDRDRDYYGYTF
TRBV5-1	CASSLAGTGGNEKLFF
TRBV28	CASSLLLYSNQPQHF
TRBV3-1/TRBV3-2	CASNRPNSPLHF
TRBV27	CASSSTGLSSYNEQFF
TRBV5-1	CASSLATGQSREAFF
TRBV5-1	CASSRNSGEGQPQHF
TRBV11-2	CASSLQGASTEAFF
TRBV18	CASSPRGGARAASGANVLTF
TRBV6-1	CASSEARISRGVGYTF
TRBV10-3	CAIRDSPNEKLFF
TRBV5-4	CASSWGQTNTEAFF
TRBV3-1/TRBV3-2	CASSQALGTDTQYF
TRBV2	CASSDNRDQETQYF
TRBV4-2	CASSQDLGGTNEKLFF
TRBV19	CASSRWTGSSYNEQFF
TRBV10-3	CAVGQGNSPLHF
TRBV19	CASSTQQGSNQPQHF
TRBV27	CASRLGTTSYEQYF
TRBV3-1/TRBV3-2	CASSPQGKYGYTF
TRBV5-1	CASNGLAGTDTQYF
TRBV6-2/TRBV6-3	CASSYGPNTEAFF
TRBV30	CAWSVTGSGNTIYF
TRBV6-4	CASSPPGWGRNTEAFF
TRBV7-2	CASRSPGLSTDTQYF
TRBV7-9	CASSTYQDRVELYF
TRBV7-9	CASSLERGSENGYTF
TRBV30	CAWSGRVAYGYTF
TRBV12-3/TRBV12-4	CASSLALYNEQFF
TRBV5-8	CASSFGRGTGELFF
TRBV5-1	CASSLGVTPGTEAFF
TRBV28	CATSIGQGAGSYNSPLHF